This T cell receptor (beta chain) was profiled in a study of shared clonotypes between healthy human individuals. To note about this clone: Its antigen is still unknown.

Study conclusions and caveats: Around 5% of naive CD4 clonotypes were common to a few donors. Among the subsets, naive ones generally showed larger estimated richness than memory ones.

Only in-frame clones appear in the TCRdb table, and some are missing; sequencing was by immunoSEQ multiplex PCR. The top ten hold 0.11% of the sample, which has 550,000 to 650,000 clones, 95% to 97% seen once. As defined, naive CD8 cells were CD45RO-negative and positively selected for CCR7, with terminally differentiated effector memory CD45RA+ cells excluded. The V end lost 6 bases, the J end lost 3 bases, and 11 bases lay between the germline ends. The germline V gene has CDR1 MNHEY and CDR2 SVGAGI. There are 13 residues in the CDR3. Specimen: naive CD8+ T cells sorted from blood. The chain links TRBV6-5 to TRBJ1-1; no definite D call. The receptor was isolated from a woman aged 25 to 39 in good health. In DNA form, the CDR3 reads TGTGCCAGCAGATTCGGAGAGGACACTGAAGCTTTCTTT. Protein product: CASRFGEDTEAFF.